One sample yielded the 5 T cell receptor beta chains listed below, sequenced in a study of blood T cell repertoires in COVID-19. TCRdb's table, derived via immunoSEQ multiplex PCR, lists solely in-frame clones and lacks some. Of 180,000 or so clones listed, about 84% were seen once; the top ten hold about 5.6%. Sequencing input: PBMCs or T cells enriched from blood (not recorded which). These receptors all stem from a man in his forties with acute COVID-19.

This chain joins TRBV7-9 and TRBJ2-5; a weak D match, TRBD2 (6 bases). Per germline, CDR1 SEHNR and CDR2 FQNEAQ (reference sequence). The V gene lost 0 bases and the J gene lost 4 bases, with 12 bases spanning the gap. This CDR3 contains 15 residues. The CDR3 DNA is TGTGCCAGCAGCTTAGCGGCTCTGGGGGGAGAGACCCAGTACTTC. This sequence encodes CASSLAALGGETQYF.

CDR3 amino acids: CSVETEQETQYF. The CDR3 nucleotides read TGCAGCGTTGAGACAGAACAAGAGACCCAGTACTTC. The rearrangement uses TRBV29-1 and TRBJ2-5; weak D call: TRBD1 (5 bases). CDR3 size: 12 residues. The V end lost 3 bases, the J end lost 2 bases, and 7 bases lay between the germline ends. Germline values: CDR1 SQVTM, CDR2 ANQGSEA.

This clone was counted once. J is TRBJ2-2 and V is TRBV7-8; the D call may be TRBD1 or TRBD2 (5 bases each). The CDR3 spans 17 residues. V was trimmed by 5 bases and J by 2 bases, leaving 18 bases between them. In germline, CDR1 is SGHVS, CDR2 FQNEAQ. This chain's CDR3 is CASSRGVALGNTGELFF. DNA for the CDR3: TGTGCCAGCAGCCGAGGGGTAGCGTTAGGTAACACCGGGGAGCTGTTTTTT.

The chain employs TRBV3-1 (or the pseudogene TRBV3-2) and TRBJ1-5; D ambiguous. V shed 1 base and J shed 7 bases, with 17 bases lying between them. The germline CDR1 and CDR2 sequences are LGHDT and YNNKEL (reference sequence). The CDR3 spans 16 residues. CDR3 residues: CASSQGTAALGQPQHF. The CDR3 DNA follows: TGTGCCAGCAGCCAAGGTACGGCGGCCCTCGGGCAGCCCCAGCATTTT.

In its sample, this clone was seen a few times. The CDR3 nucleotides read TGTGCCAGCAGCTGGGTGACTAGCGGGGCCTACGAGCAGTACTTC. This sequence encodes CASSWVTSGAYEQYF. V gene TRBV7-9 combines with J gene TRBJ2-7, with 11 bases fitting TRBD2. CDR1 SEHNR and CDR2 FQNEAQ come from the germline V gene (reference sequence). V was clipped by 4 bases and J by 2 bases; unmatched bases: 4. The CDR3 is 15 amino acids.